This T cell receptor (beta chain) was obtained from a study of shared clonotypes between healthy human individuals. Execution of the assay was at deep level. This table comes from immunoSEQ multiplex PCR, and its TCRdb copy is limited to in-frame clones, with some not included. This table holds some 2,100,000 clones, approximately 95% found once. Donors were Caucasian adults residing in Nashville, Tennessee, USA. As to this clone: The antigen is not known.

Germline V lookup: CDR1 LNHDA, CDR2 SQIVND (reference sequence). CDR3 length: 14 amino acids. The V segment lost 7 bases and the J segment 5 bases; nucleotides outside the gene matches: 7. Whole-study results and caveats: Expectations were that clonotype sharing among donors would be affected by sequencing depth. The naive CD4 repertoires of several donors were compared, and approximately 4.5% of clonotypes were shared.

The sequenced material came from naive CD4+ T cells sorted from blood. Subset described: CD45RA+ positively selected. The V gene is TRBV19, the J gene TRBJ2-2, with TRBD2 matching over 7 bases. The clonotype was recovered from a man younger than 30 in good health. CDR3 loop: CASTFREVTGELFF. The CDR3 DNA is TGTGCCAGTACTTTCCGGGAGGTGACCGGGGAGCTGTTTTTT.